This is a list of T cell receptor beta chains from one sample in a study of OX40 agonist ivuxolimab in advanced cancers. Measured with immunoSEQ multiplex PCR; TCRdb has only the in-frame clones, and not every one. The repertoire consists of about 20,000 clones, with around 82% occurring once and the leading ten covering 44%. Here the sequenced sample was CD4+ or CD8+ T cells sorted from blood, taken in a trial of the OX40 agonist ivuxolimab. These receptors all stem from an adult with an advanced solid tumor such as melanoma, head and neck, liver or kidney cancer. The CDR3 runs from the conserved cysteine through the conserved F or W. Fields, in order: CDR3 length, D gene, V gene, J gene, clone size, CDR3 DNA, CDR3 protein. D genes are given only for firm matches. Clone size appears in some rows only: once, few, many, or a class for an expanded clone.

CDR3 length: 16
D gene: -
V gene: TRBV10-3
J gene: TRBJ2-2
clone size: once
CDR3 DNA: TGTGCCATCAGTGAGTCGATCCAGGGGGGAACCGGGGAGCTGTTTTTT
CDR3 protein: CAISESIQGGTGELFF

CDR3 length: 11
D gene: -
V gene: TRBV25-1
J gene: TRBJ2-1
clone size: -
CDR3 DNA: TGTGCCAGCAGTGTGGGCGATGAGCAGTTCTTC
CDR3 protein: CASSVGDEQFF

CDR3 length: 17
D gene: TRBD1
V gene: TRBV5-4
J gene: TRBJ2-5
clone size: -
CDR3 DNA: TGTGCCAGCAGCTTGGGTGCCGGGACAGGGGCCGAGGAGACCCAGTACTTC
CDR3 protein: CASSLGAGTGAEETQYF

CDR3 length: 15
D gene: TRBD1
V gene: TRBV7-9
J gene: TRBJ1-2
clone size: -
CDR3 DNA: TGTGCCAGCAGCTCAAGGCTTACAGGGGACTATGGCTACACCTTC
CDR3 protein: CASSSRLTGDYGYTF

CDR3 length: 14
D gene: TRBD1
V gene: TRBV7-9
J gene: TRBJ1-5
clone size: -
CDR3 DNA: TGTGCCAGCAGCTTTTCGACAGGGAATCAGCCCCAGCATTTT
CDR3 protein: CASSFSTGNQPQHF

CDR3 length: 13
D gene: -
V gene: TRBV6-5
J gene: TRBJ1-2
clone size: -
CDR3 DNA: TGTGCCAGCAGTCAACAGGGATTGCATGGCTACACCTTC
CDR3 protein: CASSQQGLHGYTF

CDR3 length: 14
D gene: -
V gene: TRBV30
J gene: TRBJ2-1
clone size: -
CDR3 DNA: TGTGCCTGGAGTTTAACAGGGCCCGGCGATGAGCAGTTCTTC
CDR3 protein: CAWSLTGPGDEQFF

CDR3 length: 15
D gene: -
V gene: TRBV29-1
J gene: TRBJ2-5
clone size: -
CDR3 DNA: TGCAGCGTTGATTTAGCGACGACAACAGGGGAGACCCAGTACTTC
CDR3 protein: CSVDLATTTGETQYF

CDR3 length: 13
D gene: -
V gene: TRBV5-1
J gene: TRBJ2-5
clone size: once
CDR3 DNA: TGCGCCAGCAGCTTGGGTTTAGGGGAGACCCAGTACTTC
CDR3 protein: CASSLGLGETQYF

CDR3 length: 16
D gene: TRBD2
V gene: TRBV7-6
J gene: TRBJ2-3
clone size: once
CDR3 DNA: TGTGCCAGCAGCTGGGCGCTCCCTAGCGGGGGGTATACGCAGTATTTT
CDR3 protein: CASSWALPSGGYTQYF

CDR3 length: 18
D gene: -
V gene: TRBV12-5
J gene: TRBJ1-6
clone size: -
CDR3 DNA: TGTGCTAGTGGTTTGGTCCCTCCGCTGAGCTCCTATAATTCACCCCTCCACTTT
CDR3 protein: CASGLVPPLSSYNSPLHF

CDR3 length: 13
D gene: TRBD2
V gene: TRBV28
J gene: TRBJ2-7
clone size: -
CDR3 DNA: TGTGCCAGCAGCCCCCGACTAGCCGACGAGCAGTACTTC
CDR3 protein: CASSPRLADEQYF

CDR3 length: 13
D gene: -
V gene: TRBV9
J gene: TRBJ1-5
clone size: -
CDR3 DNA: TGTGCCAGCAGCCGGGACGACAATCAGCCCCAGCATTTT
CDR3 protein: CASSRDDNQPQHF

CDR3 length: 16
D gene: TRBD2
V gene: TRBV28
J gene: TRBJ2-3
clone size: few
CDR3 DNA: TGTGCCAGCAGTCCCCACGGGGGAGGGAGGACAGATACGCAGTATTTT
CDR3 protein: CASSPHGGGRTDTQYF

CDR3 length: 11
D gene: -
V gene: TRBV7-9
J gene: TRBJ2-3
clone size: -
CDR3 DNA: TGTGCCAGTCACGATACGGATACGCAGTATTTT
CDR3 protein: CASHDTDTQYF

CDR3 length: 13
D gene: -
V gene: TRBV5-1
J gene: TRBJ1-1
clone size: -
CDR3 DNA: TGCGCCAGCAGCGGTCAGGGCATCACTGAAGCTTTCTTT
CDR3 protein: CASSGQGITEAFF

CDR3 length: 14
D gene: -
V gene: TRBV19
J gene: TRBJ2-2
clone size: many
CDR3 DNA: TGTGCCAGTACGGGCAGTTCGAACACCGGGGAGCTGTTTTTT
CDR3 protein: CASTGSSNTGELFF

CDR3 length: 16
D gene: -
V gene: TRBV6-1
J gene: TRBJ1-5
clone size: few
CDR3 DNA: TGTGCCAGCAGTGAAGCGTGGGGGGGCAGCAATCAGCCCCAGCATTTT
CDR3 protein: CASSEAWGGSNQPQHF

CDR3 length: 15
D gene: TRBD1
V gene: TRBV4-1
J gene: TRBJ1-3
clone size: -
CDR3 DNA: TGCGCCAGCAGCTGGGACAGGGGCGCTGGAAACACCATATATTTT
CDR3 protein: CASSWDRGAGNTIYF

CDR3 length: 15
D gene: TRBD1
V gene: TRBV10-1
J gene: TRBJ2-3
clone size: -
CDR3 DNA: TGCGCCAGCAGTGAGGGGGTGACAGGGACAGATACGCAGTATTTT
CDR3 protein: CASSEGVTGTDTQYF

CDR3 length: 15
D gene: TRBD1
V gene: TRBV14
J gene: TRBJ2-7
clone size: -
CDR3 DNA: TGTGCCAGCAGCCAAGCGGGGACAGGGTTCGCCGAGCAGTACTTC
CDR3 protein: CASSQAGTGFAEQYF

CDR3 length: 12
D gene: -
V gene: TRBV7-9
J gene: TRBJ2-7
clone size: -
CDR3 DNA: TGTGCCAGCAGCTTCCAGGGTTACGAGCAGTACTTC
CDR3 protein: CASSFQGYEQYF

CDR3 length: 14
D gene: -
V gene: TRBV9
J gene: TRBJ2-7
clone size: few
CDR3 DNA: TGTGCCAGCAGCGTAGCTACTTCGGGCTACGAGCAGTACTTC
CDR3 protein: CASSVATSGYEQYF

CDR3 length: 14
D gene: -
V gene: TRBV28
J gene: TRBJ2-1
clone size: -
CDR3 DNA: TGTGCCAGCAGAATTAGGCAGACCTACAATGAGCAGTTCTTC
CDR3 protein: CASRIRQTYNEQFF

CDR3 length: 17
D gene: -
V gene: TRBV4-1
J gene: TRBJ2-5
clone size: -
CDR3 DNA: TGCGCCAGCAGCCAAGAAAGGATGGCAGAAGACCAAGAGACCCAGTACTTC
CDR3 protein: CASSQERMAEDQETQYF

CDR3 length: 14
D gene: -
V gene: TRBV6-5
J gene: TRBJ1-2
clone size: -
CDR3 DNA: TGTGCCAGCAGTTACACGGGCGAGGAATATGGCTACACCTTC
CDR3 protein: CASSYTGEEYGYTF

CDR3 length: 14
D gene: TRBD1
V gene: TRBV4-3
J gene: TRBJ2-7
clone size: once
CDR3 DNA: TGCGCCAGCAGCCACGGACAGGGTTCCTACGAGCAGTACTTC
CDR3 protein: CASSHGQGSYEQYF

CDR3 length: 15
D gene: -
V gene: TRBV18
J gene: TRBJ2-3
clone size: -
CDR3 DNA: TGTGCCAGCTCACCATCGGCAGAAAGCATAGATACGCAGTATTTT
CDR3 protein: CASSPSAESIDTQYF

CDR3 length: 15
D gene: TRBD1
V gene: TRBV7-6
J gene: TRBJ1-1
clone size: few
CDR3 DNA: TGTGCCAGCAGAACGATGACGACAGGGGACACTGAAGCTTTCTTT
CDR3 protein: CASRTMTTGDTEAFF

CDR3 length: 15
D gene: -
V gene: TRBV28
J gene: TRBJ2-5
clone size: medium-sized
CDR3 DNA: TGTGCCAGCAGTTTATACAGCGGAGGGGGAGAGACCCAGTACTTC
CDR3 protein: CASSLYSGGGETQYF

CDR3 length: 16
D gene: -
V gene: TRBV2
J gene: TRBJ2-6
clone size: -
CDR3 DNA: TGTGCCAGCAGCCTAGGGGGGCCCTCTGGGGCCAACGTCCTGACTTTC
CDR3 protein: CASSLGGPSGANVLTF